The source of this T cell receptor beta chain is a study of T-cell memory formation after mild COVID-19 (dated by TCRdb to the early 2020s). Background for the entire study: TCR sequence clusters from the two donors were found to be largely donor specific. In a couple of donors, T-cell clones that expanded and contracted after mild COVID-19 were followed by sequencing TCRalpha and TCRbeta repertoires longitudinally. The cohort comprised two young, previously healthy adult volunteers, one female and one male. Results and caveats for the whole study, not just this receptor: Contracting CD4+ clones were located mainly in the CM and EM memory subsets, whereas CD8+ clones were found to be enriched in EMRA. The second-wave clones that peaked on day 37 were not confirmed to be SARS-CoV-2 specific. Only a couple of mild cases were covered in the study, and larger cohorts including severe cases with pre-infection samples were considered necessary. From day 15 to 85, contracting clones showed balanced CD4/CD8 phenotypes, whereas a second wave of clones that expanded from day 15 to 37 leaned towards CD4+. The detection of some responding clones in pre-infection memory suggests that pre-existing cross-reactive memory T cells joined the SARS-CoV-2 response.

Looking up the germline V gene (reference sequence) yields CDR1 MNHNY and CDR2 SVGAGI. Reading from cysteine to phenylalanine, the CDR3 counts 16 amino acids. TCRdb records Illumina NovaSeq 6000 as the sequencer. TCRalpha and TCRbeta cDNA libraries were built by 5'RACE with constant-segment primers, adding sample barcodes and unique molecular identifiers. Trizol reagent was used to extract RNA from every sample. Amplification of the libraries took two PCR steps, and the second step added a second sample barcode plus Illumina TruSeq adapters. Libraries were sequenced on an Illumina NovaSeq with 2 x 150 bp paired-end reads. Per the authors' processing: The reads were demultiplexed and collapsed into UMI-guided consensus sequences using migec v1.2.7. With mixcr v2.1.11, UMI consensuses were aligned to TRA and TRB V and J templates and assembled into clonotypes. Expanded or contracted clonotypes were those called significant by both edgeR and NoisET, with noise models trained on biological replicates. edgeR calls used a false discovery rate-adjusted p below 0.01 and a log2 fold-change threshold of 1. As an exploratory analysis of dynamics, max-normalized trajectories of the 1000 most abundant clonotypes were examined with PCA combined with hierarchical clustering. Each responding clone was given a CD4 or CD8 phenotype based on the CD4+ and CD8+ repertoires, which had been sequenced separately. TCRdb took the public reads, trimmed them with fastp at Q25, ran MiXCR for clone calling and kept in-frame beta chains. Rows are combined by CDR3 protein, so each entry shows the most common genes and DNA. TCRdb's processing, not the authors', yielded these V and J calls. The sample profile shows about 140,000 distinct CDR3 sequences; roughly 13% of them were found once. The ten largest account for about 26% of the sample.

On this clonotype: The antigen it binds to is not known. The limits of the CDR3 on the DNA are not certain, so only TCRdb's listed CDR3 is given.

PBMCs were isolated by Ficoll-Paque density gradient centrifugation. Sequencing input: PBMCs or a T cell subset sorted from them (not recorded which). The sequence was obtained from an adult woman who had mild COVID-19 (a few samples of this study predate the infection). The sample titles of this study are shuffled in the database, so cell type and time point are left out; the donor was told from shared clones. Here the chain combines TRBV6-6 and TRBJ2-3; the DNA was not used to check the table's D call, TRBD1. The CDR3 here reads CASSSSWRGGTDTQYF.